The 27 T cell receptor beta chains given below trace back to one sample, sequenced in a study of T cell changes during pregnancy in multiple sclerosis. Produced via immunoSEQ multiplex PCR; TCRdb's table is partial and in-frame only. Among 70,000 to 80,000 clones listed, around 85% were seen once. The material sequenced was peripheral blood, taken before pregnancy. The receptors derive from a female donor with multiple sclerosis, enrolled in a pregnancy study.

In this sample, this clone turned up a few times. The chain links TRBV10-3 to TRBJ2-1; 14 nucleotides match TRBD2. The CDR3 runs 17 residues. V gave up 5 bases and J gave up 6 bases; unmatched junction bases: 9. Germline assignment: CDR1 ENHRY and CDR2 SYGVKD. The CDR3 spells CAISSRPGLAGANEQFF. The DNA for the CDR3 is TGTGCCATCAGTTCCCGCCCGGGACTAGCGGGAGCCAATGAGCAGTTCTTC.

This chain links TRBV19 with TRBJ2-5; 16 bases are shared with TRBD2. In germline, CDR1 is LNHDA, CDR2 SQIVND (reference sequence). V lost 4 bases and J lost 7; bases outside the gene matches: 3. This CDR3 has 15 residues. The CDR3 is CASSTGTSGRGTQYF. CDR3 DNA sequence: TGTGCCAGTAGTACGGGGACTAGCGGGAGGGGGACCCAGTACTTC.

The chain combines TRBV30 with TRBJ2-7, with 10 bases identical to TRBD2. The CDR3 covers 15 residues. After removal of 4 bases from V and 6 bases from J, the junction contained 12 bases not matched to a gene. CDR1 is GTSNPN, CDR2 SVGIG, per germline (reference sequence). The CDR3 region has the DNA TGTGCCTGGACACCCTTAGCGGGAGGTGAATCCGAGCAGTACTTC. The encoded protein is CAWTPLAGGESEQYF.

The chain has TRBV6-5 and TRBJ1-5; 9 bases are a match to TRBD1. This CDR3 contains 15 residues. Germline V CDR1 and CDR2: MNHEY, SVGAGI. Losses at the gene ends were 11 bases for V and 9 bases for J; bases not matched to a gene: 17. CDR3 region: CASSQGAGAIWPQHF. DNA of the CDR3: TGTGCCTCATCACAGGGGGCCGGGGCGATTTGGCCCCAGCATTTT.

The table lists this clone with a few counts. The chain joins TRBV30 to TRBJ1-1, with 10 bases lining up with TRBD1. This CDR3 is built from 16 residues. V dropped 3 bases and J dropped 5; count of bases not matched to a gene: 12. Germline lookup yields CDR1 GTSNPN and CDR2 SVGIG (reference sequence). CDR3 region: CAWRKTRTGGRTEAFF. In DNA form, the CDR3 reads TGTGCCTGGAGAAAAACCCGGACAGGGGGAAGGACTGAAGCTTTCTTT.

The chain is built from TRBV5-1 and TRBJ2-7; the match to TRBD1 covers 8 bases. V shed 0 bases, J shed 4 bases, and the junction held 6 bases outside the gene matches. CDR1 is SGHRS, CDR2 YFSETQ, per germline. This CDR3 spans 15 amino acids. In DNA form, the CDR3 reads TGCGCCAGCAGCTTGGCCCAGGGGGCCGGGTACGAGCAGTACTTC. Residues: CASSLAQGAGYEQYF.

A word on this clone: The sample has other DNA sequences that encode this CDR3 too. The J gene is TRBJ2-1, the V gene TRBV7-2, with 11 positions matching TRBD2. Looked up from germline, CDR1 is SGHTA and CDR2 is FQGNSA. V gave up 1 base and J gave up 4 bases; unmatched junction bases: 0. CDR3 size: 15 residues. The CDR3 spells CASSLGLAGYNEQFF. The CDR3 bases are TGTGCCAGCAGCTTAGGACTAGCGGGGTACAATGAGCAGTTCTTC.

The rearrangement uses TRBV9 and TRBJ1-5; 8 positions match TRBD1. J was trimmed by 4 bases and V by 4 bases; bases with no gene match: 13. This CDR3 contains 17 residues. CDR1 and CDR2 (germline): SGDLS, YYNGEE. The CDR3 DNA follows: TGTGCCAGCAGCCCCGCGGAGGGGACAGGAGTTAATCAGCCCCAGCATTTT. This translates into CASSPAEGTGVNQPQHF.

The chain combines TRBV7-2 with TRBJ2-1; TRBD2 aligns across 12 bases. Germline lookup yields CDR1 SGHTA and CDR2 FQGNSA. V lost 5 bases to trimming and J lost 9 bases; unmatched junction nucleotides: 14. The CDR3 runs 17 residues. The CDR3 DNA reads as TGTGCCAGCAGCCTCCCGGGTGGGGCTAGCGGGAGGGGTGAGCAGTTCTTC. Encoded protein: CASSLPGGASGRGEQFF. The entire variable domain, with the rest obtained from reference TRBV7-2 and TRBJ2-1, is as follows: GAGVSQSPSNKVTEKGKDVELRCDPISGHTALYWYRQSLGQGLEFLIYFQGNSAPDKSGLPSDRFSAERTGGSVSTLTIQRTQQEDSAVYLCASSLPGGASGRGEQFFGPGTRLTVL.

This sequence joins TRBV19 and TRBJ1-6; 8 nucleotides align to TRBD1. V trimming: 10 bases; J trimming: 5 bases; junction bases outside the gene matches: 7. From germline, CDR1 is LNHDA and CDR2 SQIVND (reference sequence). The CDR3 consists of 14 residues. CDR3 nucleotide sequence: TGTGCCACGACCGACAGGGGAGATAATTCACCCCTCCACTTT. This translates into CATTDRGDNSPLHF.

This clone was found once. This chain links TRBV30 with TRBJ2-5; no clear D gene. The CDR3 spans 12 residues. Deletions cut 2 bases from V and 4 bases from J, with 8 bases between. Germline CDR1 GTSNPN, CDR2 SVGIG (reference sequence). The CDR3 region has the DNA TGTGCCTGGAGTTCCACGCGAGAGACCCAGTACTTC. Protein product: CAWSSTRETQYF.

This clone was counted once. The rearrangement uses TRBV18 and TRBJ2-4, with 7 bases aligning to TRBD2. This CDR3 comprises 13 residues. V lost 9 bases, J lost 4 bases, and 6 bases stayed unmatched. CDR1 is KGHSH, CDR2 LQKENI, per germline. DNA of the CDR3: TGTGCCAGTTTTTCTAGCGGTAAAAACATTCAGTACTTC. Its translation is CASFSSGKNIQYF.

The CDR3 reads CATSGGRQGGQETQYF. CDR3 DNA: TGTGCCACCAGCGGAGGACGACAGGGCGGGCAAGAGACCCAGTACTTC. The chain carries TRBV15 and TRBJ2-5, with 7 bases aligning to TRBD1. Germline lookup yields CDR1 LNHNV and CDR2 YYDKDF (reference sequence). The length of the CDR3 is 16 residues. V trimming: 5 bases; J trimming: 2 bases; junction bases outside the gene matches: 11.

The chain has TRBV6-5 and TRBJ1-2; weak D call: TRBD1 (6 bases). This CDR3 has 15 amino acids. From germline, CDR1 is MNHEY and CDR2 SVGAGI. V lost 6 bases, J lost 4 bases, and 18 bases lay in between. CDR3 residues: CASSYTFRGSYGYTF. CDR3 in DNA: TGTGCCAGCAGCTATACCTTCAGGGGTTCCTATGGCTACACCTTC.

The genes are TRBV5-1 and TRBJ2-3; TRBD2 agrees at 9 bases. Looked up from germline, CDR1 is SGHRS and CDR2 is YFSETQ. The CDR3 contains 17 residues. After removal of 1 base from V and 0 bases from J, the junction contained 6 bases not matched to a gene. CDR3 coding DNA: TGCGCCAGCAGCTTGTGGCTAGCGGGATCCAGCACAGATACGCAGTATTTT. Its protein is CASSLWLAGSSTDTQYF. Variable domain in full (rest from reference TRBV5-1 and TRBJ2-3): KAGVTQTPRYLIKTRGQQVTLSCSPISGHRSVSWYQQTPGQGLQFLFEYFSETQRNKGNFPGRFSGRQFSNSRSEMNVSTLELGDSALYLCASSLWLAGSSTDTQYFGPGTRLTVL.

The rearrangement uses TRBV7-6 and TRBJ2-7; maybe TRBD1 (6 bases). V lost 2 bases, J lost 2 bases, and 13 bases lay in between. The CDR3 length is 15 residues. CDR1 SGHVS and CDR2 FNYEAQ come from the germline V gene. The CDR3 sequence is CASSLTGLVTYEQYF. CDR3 in DNA: TGTGCCAGCAGCTTAACAGGGTTGGTAACCTACGAGCAGTACTTC.

The sample holds one count of this clone. The CDR3 here is CSAGQGYNSPLHF. The CDR3, as DNA: TGCAGCGCTGGACAGGGGTATAATTCACCCCTCCACTTT. This chain links TRBV29-1 with TRBJ1-6, with 9 bases that match TRBD1. This CDR3 is built from 13 residues. The germline gives CDR1 SQVTM, CDR2 ANQGSEA. The junction had 2 bases not matched to a gene; V was cut back by 7 bases and J by 4 bases.

The sample holds one count of this clone. V is TRBV10-3 and J is TRBJ2-7; TRBD1 aligns across 7 bases. This CDR3 spans 17 amino acids. Germline V CDR1 and CDR2: ENHRY, SYGVKD. V lost 0 bases and J lost 0; bases outside the gene matches: 8. The CDR3 bases are TGTGCCATCAGTGAGTCCCCCGACAGGGCGGACTCCTACGAGCAGTACTTC. Translating it yields CAISESPDRADSYEQYF.

The chain joins TRBV10-3 to TRBJ2-1; a weak D match, TRBD2 (6 bases). The CDR3 consists of 15 residues. Trimming removed 11 bases at V and 0 bases at J, with 17 bases between. Germline V gene data show CDR1 as ENHRY and CDR2 as SYGVKD. CDR3 residues: CASEDGGSSYNEQFF. The CDR3 DNA is TGTGCCTCAGAGGATGGGGGGAGCTCCTACAATGAGCAGTTCTTC.

The V and J genes are TRBV5-4 and TRBJ2-1; D uncertain. Germline values: CDR1 SGHNT, CDR2 YYREEE (reference sequence). Trimming left V 0 bases short and J 3 bases short, with 7 bases between. This CDR3 region has 14 residues. The CDR3 reads CASSLGSGYNEQFF. The CDR3 DNA reads as TGTGCCAGCAGCTTGGGATCGGGCTACAATGAGCAGTTCTTC.

The gene calls are TRBV11-2 and TRBJ1-5, with a tentative D call TRBD1 (5 bases). V shed 6 bases and J shed 4 bases, with 10 bases lying between them. CDR3 length: 13 residues. Germline values: CDR1 SGHAT, CDR2 FQNNGV. CDR3 sequence (DNA): TGTGCCAGCAGTGCCCAGGGAAATCAGCCCCAGCATTTT. Translation gives CASSAQGNQPQHF.

The V call is TRBV6-1, the J call TRBJ2-7; 8 positions agree with TRBD2. Trimming at V came to 6 bases and at J to 0 bases, leaving 7 bases not matched to a gene. CDR1 is MNHNS and CDR2 is SASEGT in the germline V gene. The CDR3 sequence is 15 residues long. The CDR3 nucleotides are TGTGCCAGCAGACCGCGGGGGGTAAGCTCCTACGAGCAGTACTTC. Translating gives CASRPRGVSSYEQYF.

The V and J genes are TRBV10-1 and TRBJ2-3; the D gene is possibly TRBD2 (6 bases). The CDR3 has 14 residues. V shed 4 bases and J shed 5 bases, with 13 bases lying between them. CDR1 and CDR2 (germline): WNHNN, SYGVQD (reference sequence). The CDR3 bases are TGCGCCAGCAGTGGAACGGGAGAAGGAGATACGCAGTATTTT. Translated: CASSGTGEGDTQYF.

The chain uses TRBV11-2 and TRBJ2-4; TRBD1 might be the D (6 bases). Trimming removed 5 bases from V and 5 bases from J, with 10 bases in between. CDR1 is SGHAT and CDR2 is FQNNGV in the germline V gene. The CDR3 loop spans 13 amino acids. DNA for the CDR3: TGTGCCAGCAGCGTAAGACAGGAAAACATTCAGTACTTC. This encodes CASSVRQENIQYF.

The chain has TRBV5-1 and TRBJ2-5; possible D gene TRBD1, 5 bases. Between the trimmed V and J ends, which lost 0 bases and 1 base, there was a span of 10 bases. Per the germline V gene, CDR1 is SGHRS and CDR2 is YFSETQ. The CDR3 spans 15 residues. DNA for the CDR3: TGCGCCAGCAGCTTGGGAAGGGGCACCCAAGAGACCCAGTACTTC. It is translated as CASSLGRGTQETQYF.

The CDR3 nucleotides read TGTGCCAGCAGTGTAGTTACCCGGGAGACCCAGTACTTC. Translating it yields CASSVVTRETQYF. The rearrangement uses TRBV2 and TRBJ2-5; D unclear. The CDR3 sequence is 13 residues long. V was pared by 4 bases and J by 5 bases, with 11 bases between. Germline V gene sequence: CDR1 SNHLY, CDR2 FYNNEI.

The chain combines TRBV30 with TRBJ2-7, with 8 bases aligning to TRBD2. The germline V gene has CDR1 GTSNPN and CDR2 SVGIG (reference sequence). The CDR3 consists of 15 residues. The junction had 8 bases not matched to a gene; V was cut back by 0 bases and J by 4 bases. Here the CDR3 DNA reads TGTGCCTGGAGTGTACGGGGAGCGGGAGTGTACGAGCAGTACTTC. The encoded protein is CAWSVRGAGVYEQYF.